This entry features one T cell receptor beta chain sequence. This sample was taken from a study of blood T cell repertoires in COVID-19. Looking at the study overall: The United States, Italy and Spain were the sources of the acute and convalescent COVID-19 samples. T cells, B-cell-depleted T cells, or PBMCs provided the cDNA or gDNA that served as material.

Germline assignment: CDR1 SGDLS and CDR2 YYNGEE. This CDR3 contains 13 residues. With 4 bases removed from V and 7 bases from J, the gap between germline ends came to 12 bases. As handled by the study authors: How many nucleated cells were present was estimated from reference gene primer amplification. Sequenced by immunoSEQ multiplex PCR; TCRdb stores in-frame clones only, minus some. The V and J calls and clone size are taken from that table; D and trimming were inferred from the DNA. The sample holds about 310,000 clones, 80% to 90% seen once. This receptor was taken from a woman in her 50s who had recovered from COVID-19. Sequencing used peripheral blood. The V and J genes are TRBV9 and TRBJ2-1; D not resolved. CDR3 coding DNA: TGTGCCAGCAGCCCCCTCAGCGCTAATGAGCAGTTCTTC. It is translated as CASSPLSANEQFF.